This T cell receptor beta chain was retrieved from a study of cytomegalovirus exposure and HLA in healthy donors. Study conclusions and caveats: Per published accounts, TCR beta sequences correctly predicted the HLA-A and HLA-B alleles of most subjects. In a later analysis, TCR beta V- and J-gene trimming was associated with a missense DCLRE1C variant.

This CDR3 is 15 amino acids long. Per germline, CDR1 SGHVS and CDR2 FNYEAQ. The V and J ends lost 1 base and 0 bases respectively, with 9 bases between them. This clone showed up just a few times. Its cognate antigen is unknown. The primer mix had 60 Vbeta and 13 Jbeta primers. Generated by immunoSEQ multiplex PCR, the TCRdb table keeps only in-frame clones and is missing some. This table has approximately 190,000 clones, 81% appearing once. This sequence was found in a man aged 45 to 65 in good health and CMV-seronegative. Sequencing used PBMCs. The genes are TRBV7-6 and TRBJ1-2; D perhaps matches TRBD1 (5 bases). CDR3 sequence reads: CASSLGQTSNYGYTF. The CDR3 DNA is TGTGCCAGCAGCTTAGGACAGACCTCTAACTATGGCTACACCTTC.